Listed below are T cell receptor beta chains from one sample, sequenced in a study of blood T cell repertoires in COVID-19. The table came from immunoSEQ multiplex PCR; TCRdb's copy has only in-frame clones and leaves some out. The sample has under 350,000 clones; 75% to 90% are singletons. Sequencing was carried out using peripheral blood. The receptors originated from a man between 60 and 70 years old who had recovered from COVID-19. CDR3s include the opening cysteine and the closing phenylalanine or tryptophan. Fields, in order: J gene, clone size, V gene, D gene, CDR3 DNA, CDR3 protein. The D gene is left open where the match is weak. Only some rows state a clone size, as once, few, many or a class for expanded clones.

j_gene: TRBJ1-6
abundance: NA
v_gene: TRBV6-5
d_gene: TRBD1
CDR3nt: TGTGCCAGCGTTCCAGGGACAGCTAATTCACCCCTCCACTTT
CDR3aa: CASVPGTANSPLHF

j_gene: TRBJ2-3
abundance: NA
v_gene: TRBV27
d_gene: TRBD2
CDR3nt: TGTGCCAGCAGTTTATCATCTAGCGGGCCGCAGTATTTT
CDR3aa: CASSLSSSGPQYF

j_gene: TRBJ2-7
abundance: NA
v_gene: TRBV7-2
d_gene: NA
CDR3nt: TGTGCCAGCAGCTGGGACATCAGAACCGACGAGCAGTACTTC
CDR3aa: CASSWDIRTDEQYF

j_gene: TRBJ2-7
abundance: NA
v_gene: TRBV6-6
d_gene: TRBD2
CDR3nt: TGTGCCAGCAGTCAGCTAGCGGGTGGGTCCTACGAGCAGTACTTC
CDR3aa: CASSQLAGGSYEQYF

j_gene: TRBJ1-2
abundance: once
v_gene: TRBV9
d_gene: TRBD1
CDR3nt: TGTGCCAGCAGCCCACCAGGGGGCTATGGCTACACCTTC
CDR3aa: CASSPPGGYGYTF

j_gene: TRBJ1-6
abundance: NA
v_gene: TRBV9
d_gene: TRBD1
CDR3nt: TGTGCCAGCAGCGCAACCGGGACAGTTAATTCACCCCTCCACTTT
CDR3aa: CASSATGTVNSPLHF

j_gene: TRBJ2-3
abundance: NA
v_gene: TRBV6-2/TRBV6-3
d_gene: TRBD2
CDR3nt: TGTGCCAGCAGTTGGGGCATGGCGGGGGCAGATACGCAGTATTTT
CDR3aa: CASSWGMAGADTQYF

j_gene: TRBJ2-1
abundance: NA
v_gene: TRBV19
d_gene: TRBD2
CDR3nt: TGTGCCAGTAGTATCGGACTAGCGGACAATGAGCAGTTCTTC
CDR3aa: CASSIGLADNEQFF

j_gene: TRBJ2-7
abundance: once
v_gene: TRBV5-1
d_gene: NA
CDR3nt: TGCGCCAGCGGACCGCCAGGAGGTTACGAGCAGTACTTC
CDR3aa: CASGPPGGYEQYF

j_gene: TRBJ2-5
abundance: once
v_gene: TRBV29-1
d_gene: NA
CDR3nt: TGCAGCGTTGGACATGGGGAGACCCAGTACTTC
CDR3aa: CSVGHGETQYF

j_gene: TRBJ1-3
abundance: NA
v_gene: TRBV6-1
d_gene: NA
CDR3nt: TGTGCCAGCAGTGACGGCGGCGGAAACACCATATATTTT
CDR3aa: CASSDGGGNTIYF

j_gene: TRBJ1-5
abundance: NA
v_gene: TRBV2
d_gene: NA
CDR3nt: TGTGCCAGCAGTGAATCGGGGAGAAATCAGCCCCAGCATTTT
CDR3aa: CASSESGRNQPQHF

j_gene: TRBJ2-7
abundance: NA
v_gene: TRBV27
d_gene: NA
CDR3nt: TGTGCCAGCAGTTTTACAGGTTCCTACGAGCAGTACTTC
CDR3aa: CASSFTGSYEQYF

j_gene: TRBJ2-3
abundance: NA
v_gene: TRBV30
d_gene: TRBD2
CDR3nt: TGTGCCTGGAGTCCTCATGAACTAGCGGGGGGATATACAGATACGCAGTATTTT
CDR3aa: CAWSPHELAGGYTDTQYF

j_gene: TRBJ1-3
abundance: NA
v_gene: TRBV12-3/TRBV12-4
d_gene: NA
CDR3nt: TGTGCCGGCGGGACGAATGCTGGAAACACCATATATTTT
CDR3aa: CAGGTNAGNTIYF

j_gene: TRBJ2-2
abundance: NA
v_gene: TRBV29-1
d_gene: TRBD1
CDR3nt: TGCAGCGTTGAGGAGGTCAGGGGGTACGGGGAGCTGTTTTTT
CDR3aa: CSVEEVRGYGELFF

j_gene: TRBJ1-1
abundance: NA
v_gene: TRBV19
d_gene: NA
CDR3nt: TGTGCCAGTAGGGCCCTTATCGCGGGAAACACTGAAGCTTTCTTT
CDR3aa: CASRALIAGNTEAFF

j_gene: TRBJ1-2
abundance: NA
v_gene: TRBV5-1
d_gene: NA
CDR3nt: TGCGCCAGCAGCTTGGTGACTGGGGCCAACTATGGCTACACCTTC
CDR3aa: CASSLVTGANYGYTF

j_gene: TRBJ1-5
abundance: NA
v_gene: TRBV3-1/TRBV3-2
d_gene: NA
CDR3nt: TGTGCCAGCAGCCTTTCGGGCAGGGGTGGCAATCAGCCCCAGCATTTT
CDR3aa: CASSLSGRGGNQPQHF

j_gene: TRBJ2-4
abundance: NA
v_gene: TRBV28
d_gene: TRBD2
CDR3nt: TGTGCCAGCAGTTTACCCGGGGGGGCCACAAACATTCAGTACTTC
CDR3aa: CASSLPGGATNIQYF

j_gene: TRBJ1-6
abundance: NA
v_gene: TRBV6-6
d_gene: TRBD1
CDR3nt: TGTGCCAGCAGCCCAGGACAGGGGTTTTCACCCCTCCACTTT
CDR3aa: CASSPGQGFSPLHF

j_gene: TRBJ2-1
abundance: NA
v_gene: TRBV11-2
d_gene: TRBD2
CDR3nt: TGTGCCAGCAGCTCTATTAGCGGGGGGGCCTACAATGAGCAGTTCTTC
CDR3aa: CASSSISGGAYNEQFF

j_gene: TRBJ2-1
abundance: NA
v_gene: TRBV27
d_gene: TRBD2
CDR3nt: TGTGCCAGCAGCCCGGGACTAGCGATAGATGAGCAGTTCTTC
CDR3aa: CASSPGLAIDEQFF

j_gene: TRBJ1-5
abundance: NA
v_gene: TRBV27
d_gene: NA
CDR3nt: TGTGCCAGCAGTTTAGGAGGGATGGGGCAGCCCCAGCATTTT
CDR3aa: CASSLGGMGQPQHF

j_gene: TRBJ2-1
abundance: NA
v_gene: TRBV7-9
d_gene: TRBD2
CDR3nt: TGTGCCAGCAGCCAGGGACTAGGGAGCATCAATGAGCAGTTCTTC
CDR3aa: CASSQGLGSINEQFF

j_gene: TRBJ2-5
abundance: once
v_gene: TRBV11-2
d_gene: NA
CDR3nt: TGTGCCAGCAGCCCTACCCGGTTTATCCAAGAGACCCAGTACTTC
CDR3aa: CASSPTRFIQETQYF

j_gene: TRBJ2-1
abundance: NA
v_gene: TRBV5-1
d_gene: NA
CDR3nt: TGCGCCAGCAGCTTGGATGAGTCCACCTACAATGAGCAGTTCTTC
CDR3aa: CASSLDESTYNEQFF

j_gene: TRBJ1-6
abundance: NA
v_gene: TRBV6-5
d_gene: TRBD1
CDR3nt: TGTGCCAGCAGTCCCGACAGGGGTAATTCACCCCTCCACTTT
CDR3aa: CASSPDRGNSPLHF

j_gene: TRBJ2-3
abundance: NA
v_gene: TRBV11-1
d_gene: TRBD2
CDR3nt: TGTGCCAGCAGTACTAGCGGGGGGACGGGAGATACGCAGTATTTT
CDR3aa: CASSTSGGTGDTQYF

j_gene: TRBJ1-1
abundance: NA
v_gene: TRBV18
d_gene: TRBD1
CDR3nt: TGTGCCAGCTCACCTCGGGGACAGCTGAACACTGAAGCTTTCTTT
CDR3aa: CASSPRGQLNTEAFF

j_gene: TRBJ1-1
abundance: NA
v_gene: TRBV5-1
d_gene: TRBD1
CDR3nt: TGCGCCAGCAGCTTAAGTCAGGGGGTCACTGAAGCTTTCTTT
CDR3aa: CASSLSQGVTEAFF

j_gene: TRBJ2-7
abundance: few
v_gene: TRBV9
d_gene: TRBD1
CDR3nt: TGTGCCAGCAGCGTAAGACAGGGCTACGAGCAGTACTTC
CDR3aa: CASSVRQGYEQYF

j_gene: TRBJ2-2
abundance: once
v_gene: TRBV7-9
d_gene: NA
CDR3nt: TGTGCCAGCAGTACGAACACCGGGGAGCTGTTTTTT
CDR3aa: CASSTNTGELFF

j_gene: TRBJ2-1
abundance: few
v_gene: TRBV7-6
d_gene: NA
CDR3nt: TGTGCCAGCAGCGCCCAACAGGGATCGTTCAATGAGCAGTTCTTC
CDR3aa: CASSAQQGSFNEQFF

j_gene: TRBJ2-2
abundance: NA
v_gene: TRBV5-4
d_gene: TRBD1
CDR3nt: TGTGCCAGCAGATCCGGGACAGGGGTTGTCGGGGAGCTGTTTTTT
CDR3aa: CASRSGTGVVGELFF

j_gene: TRBJ1-6
abundance: many
v_gene: TRBV7-9
d_gene: NA
CDR3nt: TGTGCCAGCAAAAACAGGGCATTTGGATCACCCCTCCACTTT
CDR3aa: CASKNRAFGSPLHF